One sample yielded the 26 T cell receptor beta chains listed below, sequenced in a study of T cell responses to AZD1222 COVID-19 vaccine. Repertoires were generated with immunoSEQ multiplex PCR, while TCRdb's copy carries only in-frame clones and drops some. This table has nearly 100,000 clones, roughly 88% appearing once. The sequencing used peripheral blood, collected on day 0 of AZD1222 vaccination. Source of these receptors: an adult in good health.

In its sample, this clone is medium-sized. V is TRBV5-1 and J is TRBJ2-7; TRBD2 matches at 9 bases. V lost 0 bases to trimming and J lost 3 bases; unmatched junction nucleotides: 10. Germline V gives CDR1 SGHRS, CDR2 YFSETQ. The CDR3 extends over 17 amino acids. CDR3 sequence reads: CASSLAYSGGGFYEQYF. The CDR3 DNA reads TGCGCCAGCAGCTTGGCCTATAGCGGGGGAGGTTTCTACGAGCAGTACTTC. The variable domain in full, completed from reference TRBV5-1 and TRBJ2-7, reads KAGVTQTPRYLIKTRGQQVTLSCSPISGHRSVSWYQQTPGQGLQFLFEYFSETQRNKGNFPGRFSGRQFSNSRSEMNVSTLELGDSALYLCASSLAYSGGGFYEQYFGPGTRLTVT.

The chain combines TRBV14 with TRBJ2-5; D may be TRBD2 (5 bases). Germline V gene data show CDR1 as SGHDN and CDR2 as FVKESK. The CDR3 totals 16 residues. V was pared by 0 bases and J by 4 bases, with 15 bases between. This CDR3 is CASSQDRGIGRETQYF. CDR3 DNA sequence: TGTGCCAGCAGCCAAGATCGGGGTATAGGGAGAGAGACCCAGTACTTC. Using reference TRBV14 and TRBJ2-5 for the parts outside the CDR3, the full variable domain is EAGVTQFPSHSVIEKGQTVTLRCDPISGHDNLYWYRRVMGKEIKFLLHFVKESKQDESGMPNNRFLAERTGGTYSTLKVQPAELEDSGVYFCASSQDRGIGRETQYFGPGTRLLVL.

The chain is built from TRBV27 and TRBJ1-5, with D possibly matching TRBD1 (6 bases). The CDR3 contains 14 residues. Trimming cost V 3 bases and J 6 bases, with 12 bases left between them. CDR1 and CDR2 from the germline V gene are MNHEY and SMNVEV (reference sequence). CDR3 in amino acids: CASSFSAGVQPQHF. The CDR3 DNA sequence: TGTGCCAGCAGTTTTTCGGCAGGGGTTCAGCCCCAGCATTTT.

The chain combines TRBV4-2 with TRBJ2-1; possible D gene TRBD2, 6 bases. The CDR3 contains 15 residues. The V gene's germline CDR1 is LGHNA and CDR2 YNFKEQ. V was clipped by 1 base and J by 4 bases, with 11 bases between them. CDR3 in DNA: TGTGCCAGCAGCCAAGTTCGGGACTTATACAATGAGCAGTTCTTC. This translates into CASSQVRDLYNEQFF.

J is TRBJ1-2 and V is TRBV6-5; 7 nucleotides align to TRBD1. J gave up 7 bases and V 10 bases, and 9 bases lay outside the gene matches. This CDR3 region has 12 residues. Germline V lookup: CDR1 MNHEY, CDR2 SVGAGI. CDR3 protein: CATHTGVGGYTF. CDR3 coding DNA: TGTGCCACCCACACAGGGGTGGGTGGCTACACCTTC.

This clone was seen just once. The chain has TRBV15 and TRBJ2-1; D remains unclear. Germline CDR1 and CDR2: LNHNV and YYDKDF (reference sequence). The CDR3 runs to 13 residues. V dropped 6 bases and J dropped 5 bases, with 11 bases sitting between them. The chain's CDR3 is CATRLGRNNEQFF. The CDR3 nucleotides read TGTGCCACCAGGCTCGGCAGAAACAATGAGCAGTTCTTC.

This chain connects TRBV6-6 to TRBJ1-2; a possible D gene is TRBD1 (5 bases). The CDR3 is 12 amino acids. Germline lookup yields CDR1 MNHNY and CDR2 SVGAGI (reference sequence). V gave up 7 bases and J gave up 6 bases, with 12 bases separating them. CDR3 amino acids: CASNLGGDGYTF. The CDR3 bases are TGTGCCAGCAACCTTGGGGGGGATGGCTACACCTTC.

The V and J genes are TRBV4-1 and TRBJ2-1, with D possibly being TRBD1 (6 bases). The CDR3 contains 15 residues. Trimming removed 4 bases from V and 0 bases from J, with 10 bases in between. Germline loops: CDR1 MGHRA, CDR2 YSYEKL. This CDR3 is CASSPGGPSYNEQFF. CDR3 nucleotide sequence: TGCGCCAGCAGCCCTGGGGGCCCCTCCTACAATGAGCAGTTCTTC.

V and J are TRBV6-5 and TRBJ1-1; no clear D. Per the germline V gene, CDR1 is MNHEY and CDR2 is SVGAGI. Trimming cost V 6 bases and J 2 bases, with 10 bases left between them. The CDR3 length is 13 residues. CDR3 in amino acids: CASRQRPNTEAFF. For the CDR3, the DNA is TGTGCCAGCAGACAAAGACCCAACACTGAAGCTTTCTTT.

For the CDR3, the DNA is TGCGCCAGCAGCGACCGGGCTACCCAAGAGACCCAGTACTTC. Protein sequence: CASSDRATQETQYF. The chain links TRBV5-1 to TRBJ2-5; D gene unclear. CDR1 SGHRS and CDR2 YFSETQ come from the germline V gene. V lost 4 bases and J lost 1, with 11 bases in between. The CDR3 consists of 14 residues.

In its sample, this clone was seen a few times. The chain carries TRBV6-5 and TRBJ1-6; D ambiguous. The germline V and J ends were trimmed by 5 bases and 5 bases, with 10 bases remaining between them. Per the germline V gene, CDR1 is MNHEY and CDR2 is SVGAGI. This CDR3 region has 14 residues. The CDR3 nucleotides are TGTGCCAGCAGTACGGAACAGAATAATTCACCCCTCCACTTT. Its translation: CASSTEQNNSPLHF.

The chain is built from TRBV5-4 and TRBJ2-7; 8 nucleotides match TRBD1. Germline V CDR1 and CDR2: SGHNT, YYREEE (reference sequence). V lost 3 bases, J lost 2 bases, and 4 bases stayed unmatched. The length of the CDR3 is 14 residues. CDR3 coding DNA: TGTGCCAGCAGCTCTCCAGGGGGCCCCTACGAGCAGTACTTC. Amino acids: CASSSPGGPYEQYF.

The rearrangement uses TRBV5-4 and TRBJ1-1, with no clear D. Germline V CDR1 and CDR2: SGHNT, YYREEE (reference sequence). Deletions cut 4 bases from V and 1 base from J, with 11 bases between. The CDR3 runs to 14 residues. DNA for the CDR3: TGTGCCAGCAGCCCGGGATCCCGGAACACTGAAGCTTTCTTT. This translates into CASSPGSRNTEAFF.

This clone was recorded a few times. The chain carries TRBV21-1 and TRBJ1-2. TRBV21-1 is listed as a pseudogene. This CDR3 region has 16 residues. CDR3 nucleotides: TGTGCCAGCAGCAAATGCGGCCCGGGATCACGACAAGGCTACACCTTC. Protein: CASSKCGPGSRQGYTF.

The chain links TRBV6-2 or TRBV6-3 to TRBJ2-3; D unclear. This CDR3 has 14 residues. Trimming shortened V by 2 bases and J by 4 bases, and 10 bases separated the two germline ends. Per the germline V gene, CDR1 is MNHEY and CDR2 is SVGEGT. The CDR3 spells CASSYRPISDTQYF. The CDR3 DNA is TGTGCCAGCAGTTACCGACCTATTTCAGATACGCAGTATTTT.

The J gene is TRBJ2-3, the V gene TRBV6-5, with D unclear. Germline values: CDR1 MNHEY, CDR2 SVGAGI. Deletions cut 7 bases from V and 5 bases from J, with 7 bases between. The CDR3 length is 11 residues. The CDR3: CASTLKDTQYF. The CDR3 DNA is TGTGCCAGCACTCTTAAAGATACGCAGTATTTT.

The chain employs TRBV27 and TRBJ1-2; D might be TRBD1 (5 bases). The CDR3 extends over 14 amino acids. The ends were cut back, 9 bases at V and 0 bases at J, with 14 bases in the middle. In germline, CDR1 is MNHEY, CDR2 SMNVEV (reference sequence). CDR3 region: CASRGLGSNYGYTF. The CDR3 bases are TGTGCCAGTCGGGGCCTAGGATCTAACTATGGCTACACCTTC.

This rearrangement joins TRBV11-2 to TRBJ2-3; no clear D gene. Per germline, CDR1 SGHAT and CDR2 FQNNGV. The V end lost 1 base, the J end lost 0 bases, and 17 bases lay between the germline ends. The CDR3 covers 18 residues. The CDR3 nucleotides are TGTGCCAGCAGCTTAGCCCCCTTCCGGAGCCCTAGCACAGATACGCAGTATTTT. Its translation is CASSLAPFRSPSTDTQYF.

This chain uses TRBV19 with TRBJ1-4; TRBD1 matches 7 bases. Trimming took 8 bases from V and 6 from J; bases not matched to a gene: 3. The V gene's germline CDR1 is LNHDA and CDR2 SQIVND (reference sequence). The CDR3 extends over 12 amino acids. The CDR3 is CASGGGYEKLFF. The CDR3, as DNA: TGTGCCAGTGGAGGGGGCTATGAAAAACTGTTTTTT.

The rearrangement uses TRBV4-3 and TRBJ1-4, with 8 bases fitting TRBD1. Germline V gene sequence: CDR1 LGHNA, CDR2 YSLEER. Trimming cost V 5 bases and J 2 bases; bases outside gene matches: 4. The CDR3 spans 15 residues. Here the CDR3 DNA reads TGCGCCAGCAGCGACAGGGGCAGTACTAATGAAAAACTGTTTTTT. Its protein is CASSDRGSTNEKLFF.

CDR3 nucleotide sequence: TGCGGCCGGTCCGCCTCGAACACTGAAGCTTTCTTT. It encodes CGRSASNTEAFF. V gene TRBV10-1 combines with J gene TRBJ1-1; D is uncertain. CDR1 is WNHNN and CDR2 is SYGVQD in the germline V gene (reference sequence). CDR3 length: 12 residues.

This sequence joins TRBV6-5 and TRBJ2-5, with unresolved D. The V end lost 7 bases, the J end lost 4 bases, and 10 bases lay between the germline ends. From germline, CDR1 is MNHEY and CDR2 SVGAGI. The CDR3 has 12 residues. The chain's CDR3 is CASKRLLETQYF. The CDR3 DNA reads TGTGCCAGCAAAAGACTCCTAGAGACCCAGTACTTC.

The chain recombines TRBV18 with TRBJ1-2; D is unresolved. The CDR3 has 14 residues. The V end lost 3 bases, the J end lost 2 bases, and 10 bases lay between the germline ends. The germline gives CDR1 KGHSH, CDR2 LQKENI. CDR3 bases: TGTGCCAGCTCACCGGAGTGGAGAAACTATGGCTACACCTTC. It specifies CASSPEWRNYGYTF.

The chain carries TRBV27 and TRBJ2-7, with 8 bases that match TRBD2. In germline, CDR1 is MNHEY, CDR2 SMNVEV (reference sequence). The CDR3 has 15 residues. With V trimmed by 8 bases and J by 2 bases, 11 bases remained unmatched. The CDR3 nucleotides are TGTGCCAGCCGACGACCAGCGGGGGCCACCTACGAGCAGTACTTC. It translates to CASRRPAGATYEQYF.

The rearrangement joins TRBV5-1 to TRBJ2-1, with D perhaps assigned TRBD1 or TRBD2 (6 bases each). Trimming took off 0 bases at V and 0 bases at J, with 7 bases between the two ends. Germline V gene sequence: CDR1 SGHRS, CDR2 YFSETQ. CDR3 size: 15 residues. CDR3 in amino acids: CASSLEGGSYNEQFF. The CDR3 coding sequence is TGCGCCAGCAGCTTGGAGGGGGGCTCCTACAATGAGCAGTTCTTC.

This clone is a singleton in its sample. V gene TRBV7-8 combines with J gene TRBJ1-4; D is possibly TRBD1 (5 bases). CDR3 length: 18 residues. V lost 0 bases and J 12 bases, leaving 26 bases between the germline ends. Germline V CDR1 and CDR2: SGHVS, FQNEAQ. For the CDR3, the DNA is TGTGCCAGCAGCTTAGCACTAGTAACAGGAGCCGGCGACGAGGAACTGTTTTTT. Translating gives CASSLALVTGAGDEELFF.